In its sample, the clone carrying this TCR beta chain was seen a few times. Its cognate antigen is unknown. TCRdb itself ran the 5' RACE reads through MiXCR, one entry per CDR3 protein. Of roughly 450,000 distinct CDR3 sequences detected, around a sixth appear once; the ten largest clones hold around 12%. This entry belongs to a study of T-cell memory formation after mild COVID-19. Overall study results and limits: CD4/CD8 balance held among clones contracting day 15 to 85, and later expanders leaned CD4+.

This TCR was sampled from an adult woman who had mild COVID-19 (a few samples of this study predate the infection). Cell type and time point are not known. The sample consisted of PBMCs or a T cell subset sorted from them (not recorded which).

The CDR3 region has the DNA TGTGCCAGCAGTTACTCGTCTCAGGGATGGACCGGGGAGCTGTTTTTT. The encoded protein is CASSYSSQGWTGELFF. V and J are TRBV6-6 and TRBJ2-2; tentatively, D is TRBD1 (5 bases). Trimming took 0 bases from V and 5 from J, leaving 13 bases between them. The CDR3 has 16 amino acids. CDR1 and CDR2 from the germline V gene are MNHNY and SVGAGI (reference sequence).